This T cell receptor (beta chain) was sequenced in a study of shared clonotypes between healthy human individuals. This CDR3 spans 14 amino acids. V dropped 6 bases and J dropped 2 bases, with 14 bases sitting between them. The germline V gene has CDR1 SGHNT and CDR2 YYREEE (reference sequence). Adult donors, all healthy and HIV-negative, had no recent acute infections or vaccinations. Assay used: immunoSEQ multiplex PCR; TCRdb lists only in-frame clones, some missing. This table holds 90,000 to 150,000 clones, under 70% found once. Points from the study as a whole: Clonotypes that were shared across a handful of donors made up around 4.6% of naive CD4 clonotypes.

Comment on this clone: Its antigen is as yet unknown.

The chain uses TRBV5-4 and TRBJ1-1; D unclear. The clonotype originates from a woman in her 30s in good health. Source material: memory CD8+ T cells sorted from blood. The subset was: CD45RO+ cells pooled with CCR7-negative TemRA cells. The CDR3 DNA reads as TGTGCCAGCAAATCACGCGGGTTAAACACTGAAGCTTTCTTT. It yields the protein CASKSRGLNTEAFF.